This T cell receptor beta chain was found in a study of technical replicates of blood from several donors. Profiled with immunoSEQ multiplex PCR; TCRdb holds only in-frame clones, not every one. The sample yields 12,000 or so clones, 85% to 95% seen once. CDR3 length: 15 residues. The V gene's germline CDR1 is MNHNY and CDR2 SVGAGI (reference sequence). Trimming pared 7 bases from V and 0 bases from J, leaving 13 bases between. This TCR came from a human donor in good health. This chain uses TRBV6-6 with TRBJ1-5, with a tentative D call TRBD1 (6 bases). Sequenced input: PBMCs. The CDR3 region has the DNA TGTGCCAGCACCGTAGGGGGTTATAGCAATCAGCCCCAGCATTTT. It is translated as CASTVGGYSNQPQHF.